Presented here are 11 T cell receptor beta chains from one specimen sequenced in a study of cytotoxic CD8 clonotypes in ibrutinib-treated CLL. Sequenced by immunoSEQ multiplex PCR; TCRdb stores in-frame clones only, minus some. Of about 140,000 clones detected, around 93% appear once; the ten largest clones hold more than 10%. Source: PBMCs, taken after 12 months of ibrutinib treatment. Receptor source: a human donor with chronic lymphocytic leukemia.

The chain is built from TRBV6-5 and TRBJ1-2; D gene ambiguous. Germline CDR1 reads MNHEY; CDR2 reads SVGAGI. The CDR3 contains 13 residues. Trimming shortened V by 5 bases and J by 7 bases, and 14 bases separated the two germline ends. The CDR3 DNA follows: TGTGCCAGCAGTCGGCCGGCCACGGGTGGCTACACCTTC. Its protein product is CASSRPATGGYTF.

The J gene is TRBJ2-3, the V gene TRBV27, with 13 bases lining up with TRBD2. CDR3 length: 16 amino acids. J lost 3 bases, V lost 5 bases, and 5 bases had no gene match. Germline-derived CDR1 and CDR2 are MNHEY and SMNVEV (reference sequence). CDR3: CASSPRTSGRTDTQYF. The CDR3 DNA sequence: TGTGCCAGCAGTCCGCGGACTAGCGGGAGAACAGATACGCAGTATTTT.

The chain has TRBV10-3 and TRBJ2-3; the match to TRBD2 covers 8 bases. This CDR3 is built from 14 residues. The V segment lost 6 bases and the J segment 4 bases; nucleotides outside the gene matches: 6. The germline CDR1 and CDR2 sequences are ENHRY and SYGVKD. Written as DNA, the CDR3 is TGTGCCATCAGGGGACTAGGAACGTCAGATACGCAGTATTTT. It translates to CAIRGLGTSDTQYF.

The J gene is TRBJ2-7, the V gene TRBV15; TRBD2 is a possible D gene (6 bases). Trimming removed 0 bases from V and 2 bases from J, with 8 bases in between. This CDR3 region has 14 residues. The germline V gene encodes CDR1 LNHNV and CDR2 YYDKDF (reference sequence). The CDR3 here is CATSREGLAYEQYF. CDR3 in DNA: TGTGCCACCAGCAGAGAGGGACTCGCCTACGAGCAGTACTTC.

The chain uses TRBV9 and TRBJ1-1; 7 nucleotides match TRBD1. In germline, CDR1 is SGDLS, CDR2 YYNGEE. V shed 2 bases, J shed 10 bases, and the junction held 5 bases outside the gene matches. The CDR3 spans 12 residues. As DNA, the CDR3 is TGTGCCAGCAGCGTTGGCAGGGGGAGAGCTTTCTTT. Translating gives CASSVGRGRAFF.

The chain uses TRBV10-2 and TRBJ2-2; TRBD2 matches at 10 bases. Germline V gene sequence: CDR1 WSHSY, CDR2 SAAADI. J lost 7 bases, V lost 6 bases, and 5 bases had no gene match. The CDR3 has 14 amino acids. CDR3 bases: TGCGCCAGCAGACTAGCGGGATCAAGCGGGGAGCTGTTTTTT. This encodes CASRLAGSSGELFF.

The chain couples TRBV28 to TRBJ2-7; tentative D call: TRBD1 (5 bases). CDR1 is MDHEN, CDR2 SYDVKM, per germline. Trimming removed 10 bases at V and 0 bases at J, with 19 bases between. There are 15 residues in the CDR3. The CDR3 DNA is TGTGCCACCATACCCCTTGGGGCCTTCTCCTACGAGCAGTACTTC. Protein product: CATIPLGAFSYEQYF.

The rearrangement links TRBV27 to TRBJ2-7; possibly TRBD2 for D (5 bases). Trimming removed 4 bases from V and 0 bases from J, with 16 bases in between. The CDR3 is 16 residues long. The germline CDR1 and CDR2 sequences are MNHEY and SMNVEV (reference sequence). Here the CDR3 DNA reads TGTGCCAGCAGTTCCCAGATAACTGGGAGCTCCTACGAGCAGTACTTC. Translated: CASSSQITGSSYEQYF.

The V gene is TRBV29-1, the J gene TRBJ2-7, with 8 bases lining up with TRBD1. V lost 7 bases to trimming and J lost 7 bases; unmatched junction nucleotides: 12. The CDR3 sequence is 13 residues long. CDR1 is SQVTM and CDR2 is ANQGSEA in the germline V gene. CDR3 sequence reads: CSGVGTGSGEQYF. DNA of the CDR3: TGCAGCGGTGTCGGGACAGGTTCCGGGGAGCAGTACTTC.

V usage is TRBV15 and J usage is TRBJ2-7, with TRBD2 matching over 9 bases. J gave up 3 bases and V 3 bases, and 12 bases lay outside the gene matches. The length of the CDR3 is 17 residues. CDR1 and CDR2 (germline): LNHNV, YYDKDF (reference sequence). The CDR3 sequence is CATSRGGGGRADYEQYF. In nucleotides, the CDR3 is TGTGCCACCAGCAGGGGGGGCGGCGGGAGGGCGGACTACGAGCAGTACTTC.

This chain joins TRBV5-1 and TRBJ2-1, with 10 bases matching TRBD1. Germline trimming cut 0 bases from V and 9 bases from J; bases unmatched to any gene: 15. Germline lookup yields CDR1 SGHRS and CDR2 YFSETQ. This CDR3 contains 18 residues. Here the CDR3 DNA reads TGCGCCAGCAGCTTGGAACCAATCGGACAGGGGGTTCGCGGTGAGCAGTTCTTC. Residues: CASSLEPIGQGVRGEQFF.